Below, one T cell receptor (beta chain) is given with its context. The sample is drawn from a study of blood T cell repertoires in COVID-19. This study enrolled people aged 18 to 89 from 20 to 25 US geographic areas. Per the authors' pipeline: Amplifying reference gene primers gave estimates of nucleated cell counts. Generated by immunoSEQ multiplex PCR, the TCRdb table keeps only in-frame clones and is missing some. V and J calls and clone size are copied from that table; D and trimming were computed from the DNA. The sample has around 210,000 clones; around 92% are singletons. Trimming took off 0 bases at V and 2 bases at J, with 4 bases between the two ends. The CDR3 spans 13 residues. Germline CDR1 is LGHNA and CDR2 is YNFKEQ.

The chain carries TRBV4-2 and TRBJ2-5; no clear D gene. The receptor was derived from a woman under 30 who had recovered from COVID-19. Input material: PBMCs or T cells enriched from blood (not recorded which). CDR3 in amino acids: CASSQDSQETQYF. DNA for the CDR3: TGTGCCAGCAGCCAAGATTCGCAAGAGACCCAGTACTTC.